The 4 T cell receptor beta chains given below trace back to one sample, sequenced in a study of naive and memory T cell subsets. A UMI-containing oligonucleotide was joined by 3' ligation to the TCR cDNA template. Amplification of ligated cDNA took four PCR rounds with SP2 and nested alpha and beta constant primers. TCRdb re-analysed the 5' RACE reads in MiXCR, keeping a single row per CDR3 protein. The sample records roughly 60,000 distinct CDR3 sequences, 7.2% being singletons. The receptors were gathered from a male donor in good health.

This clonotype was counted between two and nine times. Here the CDR3 DNA reads TGCGCCAGCAGCATCACAGGTACTGAAGCTTTCTTT. Its translation: CASSITGTEAFF. V gene TRBV5-1 combines with J gene TRBJ1-1; D is possibly TRBD1 (5 bases). Trimming took off 4 bases at V and 5 bases at J, with 9 bases between the two ends. CDR1 and CDR2 from the germline V gene are SGHRS and YFSETQ. The CDR3 extends over 12 amino acids.

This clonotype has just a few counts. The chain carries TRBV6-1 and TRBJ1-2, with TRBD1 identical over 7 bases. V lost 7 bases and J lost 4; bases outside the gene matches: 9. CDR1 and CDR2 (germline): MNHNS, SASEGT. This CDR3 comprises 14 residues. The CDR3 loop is CASNRQGLAYGYTF. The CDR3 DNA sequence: TGTGCCAGCAACAGACAGGGACTCGCCTATGGCTACACCTTC.

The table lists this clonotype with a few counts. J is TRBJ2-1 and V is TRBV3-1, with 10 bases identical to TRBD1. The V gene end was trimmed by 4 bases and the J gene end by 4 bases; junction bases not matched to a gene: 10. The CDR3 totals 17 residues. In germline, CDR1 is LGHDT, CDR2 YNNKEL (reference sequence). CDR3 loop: CASSPTPGTGVYNEQFF. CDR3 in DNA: TGTGCCAGCAGCCCAACACCCGGGACAGGGGTATACAATGAGCAGTTCTTC.

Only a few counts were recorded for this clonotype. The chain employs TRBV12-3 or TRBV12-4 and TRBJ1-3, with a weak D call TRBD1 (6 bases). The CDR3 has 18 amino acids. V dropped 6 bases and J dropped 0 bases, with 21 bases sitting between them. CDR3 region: CASRGYPGQTSSGNTIYF. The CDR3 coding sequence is TGTGCCAGCAGAGGGTATCCCGGACAGACGAGCTCTGGAAACACCATATATTTT.